This entry lists 18 T cell receptor beta chains sequenced from one sample in a study of vaccination effects on CD4 cells after COVID-19 (dated by TCRdb to the early 2020s). In the ViraFEST assay, PBMC were stimulated with viral peptide pools, and antigen-specific CD4+ T cell clonotypes were then identified by expansion using TCR sequencing. After around eleven days of culture, CD4+ T cells were isolated with the EasySep CD4+ T cell isolation kit. Participants received two doses of either the BNT162b2 or the mRNA-1273 mRNA SARS-CoV-2 vaccine. Their target antigens are unknown. Libraries were prepared through the immunoSEQ multiplex PCR assay. This is the immuneACCESS table as TCRdb keeps it, with only in-frame sequences that have V and J called. A part of the clones is gone; compared with another copy, unresolved V genes explain less than half, and the rest is unexplained. Counted in this sample were some 50,000 clones; around three quarters of them appeared once. About 15% of the sample is taken by the ten largest.

The sequencing used CD4+ T cells from PBMCs cultured with HCoV-OC43 spike peptides, collected after COVID-19 vaccination. What the cell subset or site label conveys for this sample: HCoV-OC43 spike overlapping peptide pool stimulation. The receptors were sampled from a human donor who received a COVID-19 vaccine.

The J gene is TRBJ1-1, the V gene TRBV6-6; 7 bases map to TRBD1. V shed 5 bases, J shed 1 base, and the junction held 4 bases outside the gene matches. The CDR3 has 14 amino acids. Per germline, CDR1 MNHNY and CDR2 SVGAGI (reference sequence). The CDR3 loop reads CASSRGTANTEAFF. DNA for the CDR3: TGTGCCAGCAGTCGTGGGACAGCGAACACTGAAGCTTTCTTT.

The table lists this clone with a count of one. V usage is TRBV5-1 and J usage is TRBJ1-1; possible D gene TRBD1, 5 bases. V was clipped by 4 bases and J by 1 base, with 11 bases between them. In germline, CDR1 is SGHRS, CDR2 YFSETQ. This CDR3 is 14 amino acids long. DNA for the CDR3: TGCGCCAGCAGCGTACAGGCGGGGAACACTGAAGCTTTCTTT. Translating it yields CASSVQAGNTEAFF.

This clone was picked up a small number of times. V and J are TRBV4-1 and TRBJ1-5; D gene uncertain. The length of the CDR3 is 13 residues. CDR1 and CDR2 (germline): MGHRA, YSYEKL. V lost 1 base to trimming and J lost 7 bases, with 8 bases between them. The CDR3 loop reads CASSQARNQPQHF. DNA for the CDR3: TGCGCCAGCAGCCAAGCGAGGAACCAGCCCCAGCATTTT.

This chain links TRBV6-5 with TRBJ2-7; a possible D gene is TRBD2 (5 bases). Trimming took off 5 bases at V and 4 bases at J, with 12 bases between the two ends. CDR1 and CDR2 from the germline V gene are MNHEY and SVGAGI. The CDR3 has 13 residues. CDR3 residues: CASSQTRGYEQYF. The CDR3 coding sequence is TGTGCCAGCAGTCAAACAAGAGGGTACGAGCAGTACTTC.

The chain links TRBV11-2 to TRBJ1-2; 7 nucleotides align to TRBD1. V lost 3 bases, J lost 2 bases, and 0 bases stayed unmatched. This CDR3 comprises 13 residues. The germline V gene encodes CDR1 SGHAT and CDR2 FQNNGV. The CDR3 sequence is CASSLGQNYGYTF. The CDR3, as DNA: TGTGCCAGCAGCTTGGGACAGAACTATGGCTACACCTTC. Based on the CDR3 plus reference TRBV11-2 and TRBJ1-2, the full variable domain is EAGVAQSPRYKIIEKRQSVAFWCNPISGHATLYWYQQILGQGPKLLIQFQNNGVVDDSQLPKDRFSAERLKGVDSTLKIQPAKLEDSAVYLCASSLGQNYGYTFGSGTRLTVV.

This rearrangement joins TRBV6-2 or TRBV6-3 to TRBJ1-1; D remains ambiguous. The CDR3 has 12 residues. V was shortened by 1 base and J by 11 bases, with 11 bases between the two germline ends. In germline, CDR1 is MNHEY, CDR2 SVGEGT. Written as DNA, the CDR3 is TGTGCCAGCAGTTACTTACAAGGTGGCGCTTTCTTT. Translation: CASSYLQGGAFF.

The chain uses TRBV19 and TRBJ2-2; D gene unclear. V lost 4 bases, J lost 1 base, and 7 bases lay in between. The CDR3 runs to 14 residues. CDR1 is LNHDA, CDR2 SQIVND, per germline (reference sequence). The CDR3: CASSRLLNTGELFF. The CDR3 bases are TGTGCCAGTAGTAGACTCTTGAACACCGGGGAGCTGTTTTTT.

The gene calls are TRBV5-4 and TRBJ2-3; possibly TRBD2 for D (5 bases). Germline CDR1 and CDR2: SGHNT and YYREEE (reference sequence). V was trimmed by 4 bases and J by 6 bases, leaving 9 bases between them. The length of the CDR3 is 12 residues. CDR3 in DNA: TGTGCCAGCAGCAGAACGGGGGATACGCAGTATTTT. This codes for CASSRTGDTQYF.

This clone was detected a few times. This sequence joins TRBV30 and TRBJ1-1, with D unresolved. Trimming left V 8 bases short and J 0 bases short, with 10 bases between. Germline V gives CDR1 GTSNPN, CDR2 SVGIG (reference sequence). There are 12 residues in the CDR3. The CDR3 DNA reads as TGTGCCACACGCGGTATGAACACTGAAGCTTTCTTT. Translating it yields CATRGMNTEAFF. Supplemented by reference TRBV30 and TRBJ1-1, the full variable domain reads SQTIHQWPATLVQPVGSPLSLECTVEGTSNPNLYWYRQAAGRGLQLLFYSVGIGQISSEVPQNLSASRPQDRQFILSSKKLLLSDSGFYLCATRGMNTEAFFGQGTRLTVV.

The rearrangement joins TRBV5-1 to TRBJ1-2; 8 nucleotides align to TRBD1. Unmatched junction bases numbered 9, after V lost 4 bases and J lost 4 bases. The length of the CDR3 is 15 residues. Germline assignment: CDR1 SGHRS and CDR2 YFSETQ. Here the CDR3 DNA reads TGCGCCAGCAGCCAAGGACAGGGAACAACCTATGGCTACACCTTC. This codes for CASSQGQGTTYGYTF.

This chain links TRBV5-6 with TRBJ2-7; 12 nucleotides match TRBD2. J gave up 0 bases and V 3 bases, and 1 base lay outside the gene matches. This CDR3 has 15 residues. The germline CDR1 and CDR2 sequences are SGHDT and YYEEEE. The CDR3 sequence is CASSSGLAGSYEQYF. The CDR3 bases are TGTGCCAGCAGCTCGGGACTAGCGGGCTCCTACGAGCAGTACTTC.

This clone occurred a few times. The chain recombines TRBV2 with TRBJ1-2; 9 nucleotides match TRBD1. After removal of 1 base from V and 8 bases from J, the junction contained 8 bases not matched to a gene. CDR1 and CDR2 from the germline V gene are SNHLY and FYNNEI. The CDR3 runs to 15 residues. As DNA, the CDR3 is TGTGCCAGCAGTGAAGTTCAGACAGGGGGAGGAGGCTACACCTTC. This gives the protein CASSEVQTGGGGYTF.

J is TRBJ2-3 and V is TRBV4-2; 7 bases agree with TRBD2. J gave up 0 bases and V 2 bases, and 11 bases lay outside the gene matches. Germline loops: CDR1 LGHNA, CDR2 YNFKEQ. The CDR3 totals 18 residues. CDR3: CASSQKSISGLSTDTQYF. The CDR3 DNA reads TGTGCCAGCAGCCAAAAGAGTATTAGCGGGCTTAGCACAGATACGCAGTATTTT.

This chain joins TRBV19 and TRBJ2-6; D not certain. CDR1 LNHDA and CDR2 SQIVND come from the germline V gene (reference sequence). The CDR3 runs to 16 residues. Trimming shortened V by 5 bases and J by 0 bases, and 11 bases separated the two germline ends. The CDR3 DNA is TGTGCCAGTAGTCCCCAGCGCCACTCTGGGGCCAACGTCCTGACTTTC. This sequence encodes CASSPQRHSGANVLTF.

This rearrangement joins TRBV5-6 to TRBJ2-2; perhaps D is TRBD1 or TRBD2 (6 bases each). This CDR3 spans 15 amino acids. Between the trimmed V and J ends, which lost 4 bases and 6 bases, there was a span of 16 bases. The V gene's germline CDR1 is SGHDT and CDR2 YYEEEE. The CDR3 DNA follows: TGTGCCAGCAGCCTAGGAGGGGGTGAGGCCGGGGAGCTGTTTTTT. The encoded protein is CASSLGGGEAGELFF.

In this sample, this clone turned up once. This chain's CDR3 is CASNPTSGADTQYF. The CDR3 DNA reads as TGTGCCAGCAACCCGACTAGCGGGGCAGATACGCAGTATTTT. V and J are TRBV5-8 and TRBJ2-3; 11 bases are shared with TRBD2. CDR1 and CDR2 from the germline V gene are SGHTS and YDEGEE. V shed 6 bases, J shed 4 bases, and the junction held 4 bases outside the gene matches. This CDR3 has 14 amino acids.

The V and J genes are TRBV7-8 and TRBJ2-2; D is unclear. The germline CDR1 and CDR2 sequences are SGHVS and FQNEAQ. Trimming pared 1 base from V and 0 bases from J, leaving 6 bases between. The CDR3 runs 15 residues. The CDR3 region has the DNA TGTGCCAGCAGCTTAGGGCCATCGAACACCGGGGAGCTGTTTTTT. It is translated as CASSLGPSNTGELFF.

The chain has TRBV12-3 or TRBV12-4 and TRBJ2-1; no clear D. V shed 6 bases and J shed 8 bases, with 8 bases lying between them. CDR3 length: 11 amino acids. Here the CDR3 DNA reads TGTGCCAGCAGGCGGAGCGATGAGCAGTTCTTC. It codes for CASRRSDEQFF.